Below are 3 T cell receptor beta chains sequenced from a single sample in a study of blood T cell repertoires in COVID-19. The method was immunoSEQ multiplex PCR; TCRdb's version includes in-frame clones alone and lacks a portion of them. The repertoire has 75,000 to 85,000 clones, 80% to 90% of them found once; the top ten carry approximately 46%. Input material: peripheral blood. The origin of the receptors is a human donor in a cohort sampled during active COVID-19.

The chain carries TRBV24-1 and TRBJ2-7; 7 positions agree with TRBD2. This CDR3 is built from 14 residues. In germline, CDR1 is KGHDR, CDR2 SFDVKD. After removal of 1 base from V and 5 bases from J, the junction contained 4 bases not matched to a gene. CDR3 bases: TGTGCCACCAGTGATTTAGGACTAGGGGACGAGCAGTACTTC. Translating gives CATSDLGLGDEQYF.

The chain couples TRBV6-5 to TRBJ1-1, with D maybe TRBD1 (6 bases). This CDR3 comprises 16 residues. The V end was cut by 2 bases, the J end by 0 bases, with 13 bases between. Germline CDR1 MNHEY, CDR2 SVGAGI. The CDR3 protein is CASSYVPRQVNTEAFF. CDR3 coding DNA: TGTGCCAGCAGTTACGTCCCCAGACAGGTGAACACTGAAGCTTTCTTT.

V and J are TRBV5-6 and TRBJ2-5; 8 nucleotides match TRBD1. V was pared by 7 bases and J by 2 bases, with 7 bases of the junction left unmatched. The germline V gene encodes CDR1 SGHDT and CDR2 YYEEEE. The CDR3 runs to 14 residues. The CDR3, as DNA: TGTGCCAGCGCAGGGACAGGTGTACAAGAGACCCAGTACTTC. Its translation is CASAGTGVQETQYF.